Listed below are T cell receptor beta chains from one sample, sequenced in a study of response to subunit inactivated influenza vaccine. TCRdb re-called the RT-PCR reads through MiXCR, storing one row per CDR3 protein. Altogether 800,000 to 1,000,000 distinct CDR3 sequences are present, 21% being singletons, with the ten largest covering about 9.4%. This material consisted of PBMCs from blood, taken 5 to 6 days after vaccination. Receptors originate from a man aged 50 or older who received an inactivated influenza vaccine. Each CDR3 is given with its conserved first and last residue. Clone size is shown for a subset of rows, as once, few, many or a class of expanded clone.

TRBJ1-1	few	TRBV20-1	CSAAREGNTEAFF
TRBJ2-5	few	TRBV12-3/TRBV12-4	CASSLKVETQYF
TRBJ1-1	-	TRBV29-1	CSVGGRTRPEAFF
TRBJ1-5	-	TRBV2	CASSAEAGQGTQPQHF
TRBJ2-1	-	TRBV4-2	CASSQGDRGSYNEQFF
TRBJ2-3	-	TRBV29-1	CSVDQTNTDTQYF
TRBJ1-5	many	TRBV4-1	CASSQDWMSNQPQHF
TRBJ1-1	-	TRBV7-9	CASSAPPRVDGNTEAFF
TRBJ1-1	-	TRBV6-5	CASSYSWTVNTEAFF
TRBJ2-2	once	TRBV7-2	CASRPGTGGSGELFF
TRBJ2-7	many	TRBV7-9	CASSLRNEQYF
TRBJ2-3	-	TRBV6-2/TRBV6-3	CASSGRSADTQYF
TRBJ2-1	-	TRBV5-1	CASSLAAGSQGLGEQFF
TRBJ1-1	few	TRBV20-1	CSASVAGGNTEAFF
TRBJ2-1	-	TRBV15	CATSRVPPLAGYYNEQFF
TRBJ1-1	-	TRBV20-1	CSASSRSNTEAFF
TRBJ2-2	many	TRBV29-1	CSILRQGNTGELFF
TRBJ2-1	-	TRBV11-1	CASSLEGPGGSYNEQFF
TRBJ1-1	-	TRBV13	CASSLPGTGAPNTEAFF
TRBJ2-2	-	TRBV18	CASSPTGGALAGELFF
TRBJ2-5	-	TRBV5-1	CASSLAPGMETQYF
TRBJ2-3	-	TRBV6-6	CASSVTSDTQYF
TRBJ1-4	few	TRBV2	CASRDREITGEKLFF
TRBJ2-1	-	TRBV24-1	CATSDYRDRGQSNEQFF
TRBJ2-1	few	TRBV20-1	CSARDASGRAGNEQFF
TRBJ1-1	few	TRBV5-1	CASSLGGAGTTEAFF
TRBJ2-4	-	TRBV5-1	CASSSQGFNNIQYF
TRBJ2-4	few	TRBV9	CASSPGDGNIQYF
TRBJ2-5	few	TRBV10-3	CAISESFAASGGEEETQYF
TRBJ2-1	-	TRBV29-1	CSVGLAGGYNEQFF
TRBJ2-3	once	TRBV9	CASSAAGVLADTQYF
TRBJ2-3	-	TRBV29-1	CSVGQGATDTQYF
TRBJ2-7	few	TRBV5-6	CASSFRGRLYEQYF
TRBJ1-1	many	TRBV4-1	CASSQVVRDRGMNTEAFF
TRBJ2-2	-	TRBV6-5	CASSYIGTENTGELFF
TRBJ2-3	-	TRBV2	CASRGLAPYPQYF
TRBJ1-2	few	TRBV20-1	CSARGGGGSGYTF
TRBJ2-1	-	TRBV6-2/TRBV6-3	CASTNEGGSSYNEQFF
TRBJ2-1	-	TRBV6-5	CASSYSGRRSSYNEQFF
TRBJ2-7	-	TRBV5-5	CASSFTSGLAPPYEQYF
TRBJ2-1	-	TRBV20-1	CSAQSRRGSYNEQFF
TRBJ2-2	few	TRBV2	CASTGQRNTGELFF
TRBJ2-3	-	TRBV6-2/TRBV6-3	CASSRHRGDTQYF